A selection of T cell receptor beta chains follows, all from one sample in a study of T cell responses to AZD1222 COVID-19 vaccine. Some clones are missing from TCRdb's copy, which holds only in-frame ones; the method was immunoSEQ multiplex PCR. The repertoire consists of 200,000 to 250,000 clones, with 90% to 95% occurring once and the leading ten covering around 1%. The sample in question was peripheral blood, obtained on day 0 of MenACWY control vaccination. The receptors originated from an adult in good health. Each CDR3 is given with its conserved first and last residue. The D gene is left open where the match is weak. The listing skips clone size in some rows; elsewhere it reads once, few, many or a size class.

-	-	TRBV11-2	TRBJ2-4	TGTGCCAGCAGCTTAGCCCCAAGGGGCGCCAAAAACATTCAGTACTTC	CASSLAPRGAKNIQYF
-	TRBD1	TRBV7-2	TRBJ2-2	TGTGCCAGCAGTCCCGGGACAGGGGTCCCCGGGGAGCTGTTTTTT	CASSPGTGVPGELFF
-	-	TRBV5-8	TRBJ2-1	TGTGCCAGCAGCTCGCGGGGGCGGCCCTTGACTGAGCAGTTCTTC	CASSSRGRPLTEQFF
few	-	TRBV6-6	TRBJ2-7	TGTGCCAGCAGTTACGAGGCCCCCTACGAGCAGTACTTC	CASSYEAPYEQYF
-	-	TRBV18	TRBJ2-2	TGTGCCAGCTCCCTGAGGGGGGGCCTACCTAACACCGGGGAGCTGTTTTTT	CASSLRGGLPNTGELFF
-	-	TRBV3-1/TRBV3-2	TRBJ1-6	TGTGCCAGCAGCCAAGAGGGGATAGGGGATTCACCCCTCCACTTT	CASSQEGIGDSPLHF
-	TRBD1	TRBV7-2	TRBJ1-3	TGTGCCAGCAGCTGGGCTGACAGGGCGGGAGGAAACACCATATATTTT	CASSWADRAGGNTIYF
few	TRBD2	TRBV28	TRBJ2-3	TGTGCCAGCAAAATTCCAGCGACTAGCGGGCTAGCAGATACGCAGTATTTT	CASKIPATSGLADTQYF
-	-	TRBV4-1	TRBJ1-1	TGCGCCAGCAGCCGAAGGCCTGACACACTAAACACTGAAGCTTTCTTT	CASSRRPDTLNTEAFF
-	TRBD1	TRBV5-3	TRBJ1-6	TGTGCCAGAAGCAGAAGGGACAGGGGCAGGGAATCACCCCTCCACTTT	CARSRRDRGRESPLHF
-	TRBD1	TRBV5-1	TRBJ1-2	TGCGCCAGCAGCTTGGCTGGGACAGGGGGTTTTTCTTATGGCTACACCTTC	CASSLAGTGGFSYGYTF
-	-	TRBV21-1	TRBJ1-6	TGTGCCAGCAGCAAAAGTGGACAGATAAACTCCTATAATTCACCCCTCCACTTT	CASSKSGQINSYNSPLHF
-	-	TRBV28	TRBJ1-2	TGTGCCAGCAGTTTGCGTAACTATGGCTACACCTTC	CASSLRNYGYTF
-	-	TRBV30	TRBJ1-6	TGTGCCTGGAGTGTAGGGGGGTTGGGGGAATCTAATTCACCCCTCCACTTT	CAWSVGGLGESNSPLHF
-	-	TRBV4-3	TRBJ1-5	TGCGCCAGCAGCCAGGGACTCGGACAGCCCCAGCATTTT	CASSQGLGQPQHF
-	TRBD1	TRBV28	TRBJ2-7	TGTGCCAGCAGTCGAAACAGGGGTTTGGTGCAGTACTTC	CASSRNRGLVQYF
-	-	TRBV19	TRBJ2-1	TGTGCCAGTAGTCCGGGATTAGCCTATAATGAGCAGTTCTTC	CASSPGLAYNEQFF
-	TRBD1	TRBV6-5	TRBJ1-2	TGTGCCAGCAGAGCCCCCCCCGGGACAGGGGTTGGCTACACCTTC	CASRAPPGTGVGYTF
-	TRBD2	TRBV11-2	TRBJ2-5	TGTGCCAGCAGCTCCGGGACTAGCGTCCAAGAGACCCAGTACTTC	CASSSGTSVQETQYF
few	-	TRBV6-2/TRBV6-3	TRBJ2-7	TGTGCCAGCAGTACCCCATCGGGGAGAATAACCTACGAGCAGTACTTC	CASSTPSGRITYEQYF
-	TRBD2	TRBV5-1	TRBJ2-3	TGCGCCAGCAGCTTGGGTACGAGGGGAGGGACAGATACGCAGTATTTT	CASSLGTRGGTDTQYF
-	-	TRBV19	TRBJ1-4	TGTGCCACGCAGCGGGGGGCGGAGGAAAAACTGTTTTTT	CATQRGAEEKLFF
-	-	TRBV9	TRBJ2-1	TGTGCCAGCAGCGTAGCCCATATAGGTGAGCAGTTCTTC	CASSVAHIGEQFF
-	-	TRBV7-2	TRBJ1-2	TGTGCCAGCAGCGACAGGCAGGGGAAAGGCTACACCTTC	CASSDRQGKGYTF
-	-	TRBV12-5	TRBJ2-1	TGTGCTAGTGGTTTGGTTGGGGCGGATGAGCAGTTCTTC	CASGLVGADEQFF
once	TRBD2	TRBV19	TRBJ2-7	TGTGCCATTCGGACTAGCGGGGGCCCGGGATACGAGCAGTACTTC	CAIRTSGGPGYEQYF
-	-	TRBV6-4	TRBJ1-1	TGTGCCAGCAGCCGGTGGGCGAACACTGAAGCTTTCTTT	CASSRWANTEAFF
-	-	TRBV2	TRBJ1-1	TGTGCCAGCATAGCAGGGCCCCCTGAAGCTTTCTTT	CASIAGPPEAFF
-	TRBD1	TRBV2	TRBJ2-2	TGTGCCAGCATCAGGGGGCGCACCGGGGAGCTGTTTTTT	CASIRGRTGELFF
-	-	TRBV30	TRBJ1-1	TGTGCCTGGCAGGGCTGGACTGAAGCTTTCTTT	CAWQGWTEAFF
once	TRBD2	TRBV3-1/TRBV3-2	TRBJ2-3	TGTGCCAGCAGCCAAGATCGGACTAGCGTTAATACGCAGTATTTT	CASSQDRTSVNTQYF
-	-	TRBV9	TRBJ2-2	TGTGCCAGCTCCGGGACATCCGTGAACACCGGGGAGCTGTTTTTT	CASSGTSVNTGELFF
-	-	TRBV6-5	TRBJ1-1	TGTGCCAGCAACCTCGGAGCAGGGGTAACTGAAGCTTTCTTT	CASNLGAGVTEAFF
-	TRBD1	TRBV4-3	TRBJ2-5	TGCGCCAGCAGCCAAGAGGCAGGGGGCTGGGAGACCCAGTACTTC	CASSQEAGGWETQYF
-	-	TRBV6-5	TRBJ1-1	TGTGCCAGCAGCCGTAACAGGGAGGGGACTGAAGCTTTCTTT	CASSRNREGTEAFF
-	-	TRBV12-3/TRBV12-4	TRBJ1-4	TGTGCCAGCACAAAGCTGTACGAAAAACTGTTTTTT	CASTKLYEKLFF
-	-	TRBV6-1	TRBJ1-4	TGTGCCAGCAGTGAACATCAGGGAGGAACTAATGAAAAACTGTTTTTT	CASSEHQGGTNEKLFF
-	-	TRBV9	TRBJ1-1	TGTGCCAGACCGAGCCCCAAAAGGGGTACTGAAGCTTTCTTT	CARPSPKRGTEAFF
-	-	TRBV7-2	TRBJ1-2	TGTGCCAGCAGCCGTTGGGGAAACTATGGCTACACCTTC	CASSRWGNYGYTF
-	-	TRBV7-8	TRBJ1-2	TGTGCCAGCAGCTTAAAAGTTCGGGTGGGACCGTCCTATGGCTACACCTTC	CASSLKVRVGPSYGYTF
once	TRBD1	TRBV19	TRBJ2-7	TGTGCCAGTAGTGCCGACAGGGGCTACGAGCAGTACTTC	CASSADRGYEQYF
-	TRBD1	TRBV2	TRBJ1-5	TGTGCCAGCAGCGAGAACAGGGGTCCTAGCAATCAGCCCCAGCATTTT	CASSENRGPSNQPQHF
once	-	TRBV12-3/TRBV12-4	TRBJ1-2	TGTGCCAGCAGTTTGGTGGTGGGGTATGGCTACACCTTC	CASSLVVGYGYTF
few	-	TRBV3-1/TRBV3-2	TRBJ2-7	TGTGCCAGCAGCCAGGGTGATGGGGGCCGGAAGTACTTC	CASSQGDGGRKYF
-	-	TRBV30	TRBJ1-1	TGTGCCTGGATGCAACGGGTCACTGAAGCTTTCTTT	CAWMQRVTEAFF
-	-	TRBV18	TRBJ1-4	TGTGCCAGCTCACCACCGCAAGCAACTAATGAAAAACTGTTTTTT	CASSPPQATNEKLFF
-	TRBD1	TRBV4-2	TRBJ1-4	TGTGCCAGCAGCCTGACAGGGTCAACTAATGAAAAACTGTTTTTT	CASSLTGSTNEKLFF
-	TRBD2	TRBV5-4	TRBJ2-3	TGTGCCAGCAGCTTGGCAGCGGGGGGGCCGAATACGCAGTATTTT	CASSLAAGGPNTQYF
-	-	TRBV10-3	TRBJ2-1	TGTGCCATCAGTGATGAGGGAAGGGTTGGCAATGAGCAGTTCTTC	CAISDEGRVGNEQFF
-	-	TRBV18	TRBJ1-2	TGTGCCAGCTCACCAGAGCAACAGGGCTTTAACTATGGCTACACCTTC	CASSPEQQGFNYGYTF
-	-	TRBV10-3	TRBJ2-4	TGTGCCATCAGCGCAGGGAACATTCAGTACTTC	CAISAGNIQYF